This is a list of T cell receptor beta chains from one sample in a study of blood T cell repertoires in COVID-19. Sequenced by immunoSEQ multiplex PCR; TCRdb stores in-frame clones only, minus some. The top ten clones hold roughly 1.5% of a sample with nearly 300,000 clones, about 81% of them seen once. The source material was peripheral blood. All receptors derive from a human donor with COVID-19, enrolled during active disease. The donor label of this sample is uncertain. Each CDR3 is given with its conserved first and last residue. D genes are given only for firm matches. The listing skips clone size in some rows; elsewhere it reads once, few, many or a size class.

d_gene: TRBD2; abundance: .; v_gene: TRBV5-1; j_gene: TRBJ2-1; CDR3nt: TGCGCCAGCAGCTTGGGGGCTAGCGGGAGTCCCGGCGACAATGAGCAGTTCTTC; CDR3aa: CASSLGASGSPGDNEQFF
d_gene: .; abundance: once; v_gene: TRBV6-5; j_gene: TRBJ1-6; CDR3nt: TGTGCCAGCAGTTACTCGACTGCCAGCCATAATTCACCCCTCCACTTT; CDR3aa: CASSYSTASHNSPLHF
d_gene: .; abundance: .; v_gene: TRBV27; j_gene: TRBJ2-1; CDR3nt: TGTGCCAGCAGTTACGGGGTTCCAAACAATGAGCAGTTCTTC; CDR3aa: CASSYGVPNNEQFF
d_gene: TRBD2; abundance: .; v_gene: TRBV5-1; j_gene: TRBJ2-5; CDR3nt: TGCGCCAGCAGCTTGGCTAGCGGAGACCAAGAGACCCAGTACTTC; CDR3aa: CASSLASGDQETQYF
d_gene: TRBD2; abundance: .; v_gene: TRBV30; j_gene: TRBJ2-5; CDR3nt: TGTGCCTGGAGAATAGCGGGAGGGCTGGCCCAGTACTTC; CDR3aa: CAWRIAGGLAQYF
d_gene: TRBD1; abundance: .; v_gene: TRBV28; j_gene: TRBJ2-6; CDR3nt: TGTGCCAGCGGAACAGGGGCTGGGGCCAACGTCCTGACTTTC; CDR3aa: CASGTGAGANVLTF
d_gene: TRBD2; abundance: .; v_gene: TRBV6-2/TRBV6-3; j_gene: TRBJ2-1; CDR3nt: TGTGCCAGCAGTCGTCCGGGACTAGCGGGAACACGGAATGAGCAGTTCTTC; CDR3aa: CASSRPGLAGTRNEQFF
d_gene: .; abundance: .; v_gene: TRBV18; j_gene: TRBJ1-1; CDR3nt: TGTGCCAGCTCACCAGGGCAGGGAGGTACTGAAGCTTTCTTT; CDR3aa: CASSPGQGGTEAFF
d_gene: .; abundance: once; v_gene: TRBV5-1; j_gene: TRBJ1-3; CDR3nt: TGCGCCAGCAGCCCGCGGGGGGGTCTCTCTGGAAACACCATATATTTT; CDR3aa: CASSPRGGLSGNTIYF
d_gene: TRBD2; abundance: few; v_gene: TRBV3-1/TRBV3-2; j_gene: TRBJ2-1; CDR3nt: TGTGCCAGCAGCGACGGGACTAGCGGGATCTTAAAGTACAATGAGCAGTTCTTC; CDR3aa: CASSDGTSGILKYNEQFF